One sample yielded the 22 T cell receptor beta chains listed below, sequenced in a study of T cells after posttransplantation cyclophosphamide. Methotrexate plus calcineurin inhibitor accompanied controls' myeloablative marrow transplants; sampling was 1 year later. Generated by immunoSEQ multiplex PCR, the TCRdb table keeps only in-frame clones and is missing some. The sample consists of some 21,000 clones, around 86% of them appearing once. The source material was PBMCs, sampled about 13 months after allogeneic stem cell transplant with calcineurin inhibitor and methotrexate. These receptors were taken from a female patient between 30 and 39 years old who received an allogeneic stem cell transplant from an unrelated donor, was CMV-positive, and had acute and chronic GVHD. Part of the T cells may come from the graft donor.

This clone has more than one count but fewer than ten. The chain carries TRBV7-3 and TRBJ1-3; D unclear. V was shortened by 1 base and J by 0 bases, with 10 bases between the two germline ends. Germline values: CDR1 SGHTA, CDR2 FQGTGA. There are 16 residues in the CDR3. The CDR3: CASSLSQAGSGNTIYF. The CDR3 DNA is TGTGCCAGCAGCTTAAGTCAAGCGGGCTCTGGAAACACCATATATTTT.

This clone showed up just once. The genes are TRBV7-9 and TRBJ2-3; a possible D gene is TRBD1 (6 bases). V dropped 4 bases and J dropped 8 bases, with 22 bases sitting between them. This CDR3 spans 16 amino acids. Germline CDR1 and CDR2: SEHNR and FQNEAQ (reference sequence). DNA for the CDR3: TGTGCCAGCAGCTCGTTCCACTCCAGGGGCCCGGTTACGCAGTATTTT. Amino acid sequence: CASSSFHSRGPVTQYF.

The rearrangement links TRBV27 to TRBJ2-7; unclear D gene. Trimming pared 3 bases from V and 4 bases from J, leaving 7 bases between. Germline assignment: CDR1 MNHEY and CDR2 SMNVEV (reference sequence). CDR3 length: 12 residues. The CDR3 spells CASSFGGYEQYF. The CDR3 bases are TGTGCCAGCAGTTTCGGTGGTTACGAGCAGTACTTC.

V is TRBV27 and J is TRBJ1-2, with 8 bases lining up with TRBD1. Trimming cost V 5 bases and J 7 bases; bases outside gene matches: 6. The CDR3 spans 13 residues. From germline, CDR1 is MNHEY and CDR2 SMNVEV (reference sequence). The CDR3 nucleotides are TGTGCCAGCAGTACGACAGGGGCCGGTGGCTACACCTTC. It specifies CASSTTGAGGYTF.

This clone occurred once. V and J are TRBV6-5 and TRBJ1-6; unclear D gene. Looked up from germline, CDR1 is MNHEY and CDR2 is SVGAGI. The CDR3 totals 15 residues. Trimming cost V 3 bases and J 7 bases, with 13 bases left between them. DNA for the CDR3: TGTGCCAGCAGTTATTGGCAGTCGCCCAATTCACCCCTCCACTTT. This encodes CASSYWQSPNSPLHF.

V is TRBV9 and J is TRBJ1-2, with TRBD1 as a possible D gene (5 bases). Looked up from germline, CDR1 is SGDLS and CDR2 is YYNGEE. CDR3 size: 13 residues. Trimming left V 6 bases short and J 3 bases short, with 12 bases between. The CDR3 DNA follows: TGTGCCAGCATGGGGGGGTTCTACTATGGCTACACCTTC. Translated, it gives CASMGGFYYGYTF.

The chain's CDR3 is CASSIDLAGFQPQHF. In nucleotides, the CDR3 is TGTGCCAGTAGTATAGATCTAGCAGGCTTTCAGCCCCAGCATTTT. V usage is TRBV19 and J usage is TRBJ1-5; D is undetermined. This CDR3 is built from 15 residues. CDR1 is LNHDA, CDR2 SQIVND, per germline (reference sequence). V was pared by 0 bases and J by 6 bases, with 12 bases between. The entire variable domain, with the rest obtained from reference TRBV19 and TRBJ1-5, is as follows: DGGITQSPKYLFRKEGQNVTLSCEQNLNHDAMYWYRQDPGQGLRLIYYSQIVNDFQKGDIAEGYSVSREKKESFPLTVTSAQKNPTAFYLCASSIDLAGFQPQHFGDGTRLSIL.

J is TRBJ2-3 and V is TRBV5-5; D gene uncertain. CDR3 size: 14 residues. V dropped 0 bases and J dropped 3 bases, with 8 bases sitting between them. Germline V gene sequence: CDR1 SGHKS, CDR2 YYEKEE (reference sequence). The CDR3 nucleotides read TGTGCCAGCAGCTTGGACGGGTGGACAGATACGCAGTATTTT. This encodes CASSLDGWTDTQYF.

The chain recombines TRBV6-1 with TRBJ1-3; D gene uncertain. From germline, CDR1 is MNHNS and CDR2 SASEGT. V lost 4 bases and J lost 1, with 20 bases in between. The CDR3 consists of 18 residues. CDR3 in DNA: TGTGCCAGCAGTGGGCAGCAGCTTTACTCGGGGTCTGGAAACACCATATATTTT. This translates into CASSGQQLYSGSGNTIYF.

The chain combines TRBV4-1 with TRBJ2-5; 8 nucleotides line up with TRBD2. Losses at the gene ends were 8 bases for V and 4 bases for J; bases not matched to a gene: 9. Germline CDR1 is MGHRA and CDR2 is YSYEKL. There are 14 residues in the CDR3. CDR3 loop: CASALGGASETQYF. CDR3 bases: TGCGCCAGCGCTCTCGGGGGGGCATCAGAGACCCAGTACTTC.

V usage is TRBV28 and J usage is TRBJ2-5, with a weak D call TRBD1 (6 bases). Trimming left V 6 bases short and J 11 bases short, with 28 bases between. Looked up from germline, CDR1 is MDHEN and CDR2 is SYDVKM. The CDR3 has 16 amino acids. CDR3 nucleotide sequence: TGTGCCAGCAGCCCGACTCCAGGGGCCTTTCAGGAGGAGCAGTACTTC. Protein: CASSPTPGAFQEEQYF.

This chain uses TRBV29-1 with TRBJ2-2; TRBD1 agrees at 11 bases. Germline lookup yields CDR1 SQVTM and CDR2 ANQGSEA. This CDR3 has 14 amino acids. The V gene end was trimmed by 7 bases and the J gene end by 4 bases; junction bases not matched to a gene: 5. In nucleotides, the CDR3 is TGCAGCGGCCTGGGACAGGGGGGCACCGGGGAGCTGTTTTTT. Amino acids: CSGLGQGGTGELFF.

The chain combines TRBV30 with TRBJ1-5; 9 bases map to TRBD1. The germline CDR1 and CDR2 sequences are GTSNPN and SVGIG (reference sequence). V trimming: 2 bases; J trimming: 2 bases; junction bases outside the gene matches: 13. The CDR3 has 18 amino acids. DNA for the CDR3: TGTGCCTGGAGTCGGGACAGGGAAGCTTTAGGGGGCAATCAGCCCCAGCATTTT. Translated: CAWSRDREALGGNQPQHF. Filled out from reference TRBV30 and TRBJ1-5, the complete variable domain reads SQTIHQWPATLVQPVGSPLSLECTVEGTSNPNLYWYRQAAGRGLQLLFYSVGIGQISSEVPQNLSASRPQDRQFILSSKKLLLSDSGFYLCAWSRDREALGGNQPQHFGDGTRLSIL.

The chain couples TRBV21-1 to TRBJ1-2; TRBD1 was called by the table and not checked on the DNA. TRBV21-1 is given as a pseudogene. This CDR3 comprises 14 residues. CDR3 in amino acids: CASPPGQGAGGYTF. The CDR3, as DNA: TGTGCCAGCCCGCCCGGACAGGGGGCGGGTGGCTACACCTTC.

The V and J genes are TRBV27 and TRBJ2-5; D is perhaps TRBD2 (6 bases). From germline, CDR1 is MNHEY and CDR2 SMNVEV (reference sequence). The CDR3 totals 15 residues. V shed 5 bases and J shed 5 bases, with 18 bases lying between them. CDR3 sequence: CASSAAGTRPETQYF. As DNA, the CDR3 is TGTGCCAGCAGTGCGGCGGGAACCCGACCTGAGACCCAGTACTTC.

This rearrangement joins TRBV10-1 to TRBJ2-3, with 7 bases identical to TRBD1. After removal of 2 bases from V and 4 bases from J, the junction contained 6 bases not matched to a gene. CDR1 and CDR2 from the germline V gene are WNHNN and SYGVQD (reference sequence). CDR3 length equals 15 residues. The CDR3 region is CASSESWDRSDTQYF. DNA of the CDR3: TGCGCCAGCAGTGAGAGTTGGGACAGATCAGATACGCAGTATTTT.

This chain joins TRBV7-3 and TRBJ2-3, with 13 positions matching TRBD2. Germline V lookup: CDR1 SGHTA, CDR2 FQGTGA. This CDR3 is built from 22 residues. Trimming at V came to 5 bases and at J to 1 base, leaving 21 bases not matched to a gene. The CDR3 DNA reads as TGTGCCAGCAGCACAGACCGGGACAGGGTCTATACTAGCGGGAGGGGCACAGATACGCAGTATTTT. It specifies CASSTDRDRVYTSGRGTDTQYF.

This chain joins TRBV5-3 and TRBJ1-2; 11 bases agree with TRBD1. TRBV5-3 is flagged as an ORF with uncertain function. The CDR3 loop spans 16 amino acids. The J segment lost 7 bases and the V segment lost 3 bases, leaving 11 bases of the junction unmatched. The chain's CDR3 is CARSWPGQGVGAGYTF. As DNA, the CDR3 is TGTGCCAGAAGCTGGCCGGGACAGGGGGTGGGGGCTGGCTACACCTTC.

This chain joins TRBV28 and TRBJ1-1; no reliable D call. This CDR3 region has 12 residues. V was clipped by 6 bases and J by 10 bases, with 15 bases between them. Germline V CDR1 and CDR2: MDHEN, SYDVKM. CDR3 residues: CASSSTESLAFF. In DNA form, the CDR3 reads TGTGCCAGCAGCTCGACGGAGAGTCTAGCTTTCTTT.

J is TRBJ2-1 and V is TRBV30, with D maybe TRBD2 (5 bases). The CDR3 loop spans 12 amino acids. Germline V gene lookup returns CDR1 GTSNPN and CDR2 SVGIG (reference sequence). The CDR3 region is CAPPRRRAEQFF. The CDR3 nucleotides are TGTGCTCCTCCCCGAAGGCGGGCAGAGCAGTTCTTC.

This clone was counted a few times. The chain couples TRBV10-3 to TRBJ1-3, with D perhaps matching TRBD1 (5 bases). The CDR3 contains 14 residues. The germline gives CDR1 ENHRY, CDR2 SYGVKD. Trimming shortened V by 6 bases and J by 0 bases, and 9 bases separated the two germline ends. The CDR3 spells CAISTGFSGNTIYF. The CDR3 DNA reads TGTGCCATCAGCACAGGCTTCTCTGGAAACACCATATATTTT.

The V gene is TRBV15, the J gene TRBJ1-3, with unresolved D. V was clipped by 0 bases and J by 8 bases, with 14 bases between them. The CDR3 spans 15 residues. Looked up from germline, CDR1 is LNHNV and CDR2 is YYDKDF (reference sequence). CDR3 region: CATSRELRSSHTIYF. The CDR3 DNA follows: TGTGCCACCAGCAGAGAATTGCGGTCGTCCCACACCATATATTTT.